This TCR beta chain was profiled in a study of shared clonotypes between healthy human individuals. CDR1 and CDR2 (germline): LNHDA, SQIVND (reference sequence). Germline trimming cut 3 bases from V and 7 bases from J; bases unmatched to any gene: 14. The CDR3 covers 18 residues. The method was immunoSEQ multiplex PCR; TCRdb's version includes in-frame clones alone and lacks a portion of them. The sample contains fewer than 3 million clones, around 92% of which appear only once. This TCR was sampled from a man between 18 and 35 years old in good health. Some clones in this sample may be carry-over from other donors' samples. The specimen was naive CD4+ T cells from PBMCs. The sample's subset: CD45RA+ positively selected. This sequence joins TRBV19 and TRBJ2-7, with 14 bases lining up with TRBD2. The CDR3 region has the DNA TGTGCCAGTAGTATTGTGGGGACTAGCGGGAGTTCATCAGGGGAGCAGTACTTC. Encoded protein: CASSIVGTSGSSSGEQYF.